This entry is about one T cell receptor (beta chain). No antigen is known for it. Clones were sequenced by immunoSEQ multiplex PCR, and TCRdb holds only the in-frame ones, with some missing. The profile shows around 140,000 clones, 70% to 90% of them singletons. The record originates from a study of cytomegalovirus exposure and HLA in healthy donors. Study observations and caveats: The tendency of first-cohort TCR clusters to co-occur in the 120 validation repertoires was identified by a subsequent analysis. In vitro checks showed that a few CMV-associated chains really do target CMV antigens. Researchers counted 150 to 200 TCR beta chains as cytomegalovirus-associated.

V lost 1 base, J lost 1 base, and 24 bases lay in between. The CDR3 runs 20 residues. CDR1 and CDR2 from the germline V gene are MGHRA and YSYEKL. The J gene is TRBJ2-3, the V gene TRBV4-1; D call uncertain. Sequenced: PBMCs. This TCR derives from a man between 18 and 29 years old in good health and CMV-seropositive. CDR3 sequence reads: CASSQVVVRLIRAGTDTQYF. In DNA form, the CDR3 reads TGCGCCAGCAGCCAAGTGGTAGTGAGGTTAATTCGCGCGGGCACAGATACGCAGTATTTT.